The sequence of this T cell receptor beta chain was determined in a study of blood T cell repertoires in COVID-19. Study at large: Both acute and convalescent COVID-19 samples were obtained from the United States, Italy and Spain.

V was cut by 4 bases and J by 2 bases, with 12 bases left in between. CDR1 SEHNR and CDR2 FQNEAQ come from the germline V gene (reference sequence). CDR3 length: 14 residues. As originally analysed: Scientists estimated how many nucleated cells there were by amplifying reference gene primers. Sequencing was performed with immunoSEQ multiplex PCR; in TCRdb, only in-frame clones are kept and a portion is missing. That table gives V, J and clone size, and the DNA gave D and trimming. Of a few hundred thousand clones in the sample, roughly 88% are singletons; the top ten hold around 5%. The sample holds one count of this clone. Adults between about 18 and 95 years of age took part from fewer than 30 US areas. Grouping used clinical history reported by participants in a survey and questionnaire.

This chain links TRBV7-9 with TRBJ2-7; D is perhaps TRBD2 (5 bases). The sequenced sample was PBMCs or T cells enriched from blood (not recorded which). This TCR was sampled from a man aged 30 to 39 who had recovered from COVID-19. As DNA, the CDR3 is TGTGCCAGCAGCTCGTGGGGAGCTGCCTACGAGCAGTACTTC. It encodes CASSSWGAAYEQYF.